A single T cell receptor (beta chain) is shown here with its context. Antigen: not known. This CDR3 is 18 amino acids long. CDR1 and CDR2 (germline): SGHVS, FQNEAQ. The junction had 12 bases not matched to a gene; V was cut back by 4 bases and J by 0 bases. These data come from a study of neoadjuvant nivolumab and ipilimumab in lung cancer. Broader study findings: Compared with tumor-adjacent uninvolved lung, resected tumors showed greater richness and clonality.

Some clones are missing from TCRdb's copy, which holds only in-frame ones; the method was immunoSEQ multiplex PCR. The data contain tens of thousands of clones, 80% to 95% of them singletons. Sequences were derived from peripheral blood, sampled after neoadjuvant nivolumab, alone or with ipilimumab, at or shortly before surgery. V gene TRBV7-8 combines with J gene TRBJ2-3; 8 nucleotides line up with TRBD2. This clonotype was sampled from an adult with non-small cell lung cancer. The DNA of the CDR3 is TGTGCCAGCAGCTCATTCTACCGGTCTAGCGGGAGCACAGATACGCAGTATTTT. Translation: CASSSFYRSSGSTDTQYF.